This T cell receptor (beta chain) was profiled in a study of blood T cell repertoires in COVID-19. On the study more broadly: Acute and convalescent COVID-19 specimens originated in the United States, Italy and Spain. Nucleic acid was either cDNA or gDNA, and it came from T cells, B-cell-depleted T cells, or PBMCs.

In the original analysis: Estimated nucleated cell counts came from reference gene primer amplification. The data were produced by immunoSEQ multiplex PCR, yet TCRdb's version contains in-frame clones alone and is incomplete. The V and J calls and clone size are taken from that table; D and trimming were inferred from the DNA. The table lists under 300,000 clones, 86% of them singletons, with over 2% in the top ten. The CDR3 is 14 amino acids. CDR1 and CDR2 (germline): WNHNN, SYGVQD (reference sequence). Trimming removed 0 bases from V and 9 bases from J, with 14 bases in between. The sample consisted of peripheral blood. The sequence derives from a man under 40 who had recovered from COVID-19. The V and J genes are TRBV10-1 and TRBJ1-1, with D uncertain. The CDR3 region has the DNA TGCGCCAGCAGTGAGTCGACGGGGAGTGTGAAAGCTTTCTTT. It specifies CASSESTGSVKAFF.